Reported below is one T cell receptor (beta chain). Next came a second PCR, run for about 7 to 12 cycles, which used a sample-barcoded 5' primer along with a J-beta primer mix. Paired-end reads containing CDR3 totaled no fewer than 2.5 million for each sample. TCRdb reprocessed the 5' RACE reads with MiXCR, giving one entry per CDR3 protein. This table holds some 1,800,000 distinct CDR3 sequences, roughly two fifths found once. These data are taken from a study of blood T cells in healthy people across ages. CDR3 length: 17 residues. Germline-derived CDR1 and CDR2 are DFQATT and SNEGSKA (reference sequence). J lost 3 bases, V lost 0 bases, and 11 bases had no gene match.

The sequenced sample consisted of blood. This rearrangement joins TRBV20-1 to TRBJ2-7, with 10 bases identical to TRBD1. This TCR derives from a human donor in good health. The CDR3 sequence is CSARDKGDRGPVYEQYF. The CDR3 region has the DNA TGCAGTGCTAGAGACAAGGGGGACAGGGGCCCCGTCTACGAGCAGTACTTC.